This entry concerns a single TCR beta chain. The antigen remains undetermined. An end of the junction does not agree with germline; a read error may underlie this. Per germline, CDR1 SQVTM and CDR2 ANQGSEA. The length of the CDR3 is 14 residues. The sample belongs to a study of tumor and adjacent non-tumor tissue in lung cancer. Study-wide results and limits: Tumor tissue had significantly higher TCR diversity than normal lung. Top 100 clones took a larger repertoire share in normal lung.

The library came from three nested PCR rounds adapted from ARM-PCR protocols. TCRdb fed the multiplex PCR reads into MiXCR, producing one record per CDR3 protein. Among some 99,000 distinct CDR3 sequences listed, about 61% were seen once. RNA was extracted from bulk tissue without any cell sorting. Distant lung tissue was collected more than 3 cm away from the tumor edge. The source material was distant non-tumor lung tissue. This TCR was recovered from a man in his sixties with non-small cell lung cancer. V and J are TRBV29-1 and TRBJ2-1; D remains unclear. CDR3 coding DNA: TGCAGCGCCGACACGTCAAGCTCCCACAATGAGCAGTCCTTC. Its translation: CSADTSSSHNEQSF.